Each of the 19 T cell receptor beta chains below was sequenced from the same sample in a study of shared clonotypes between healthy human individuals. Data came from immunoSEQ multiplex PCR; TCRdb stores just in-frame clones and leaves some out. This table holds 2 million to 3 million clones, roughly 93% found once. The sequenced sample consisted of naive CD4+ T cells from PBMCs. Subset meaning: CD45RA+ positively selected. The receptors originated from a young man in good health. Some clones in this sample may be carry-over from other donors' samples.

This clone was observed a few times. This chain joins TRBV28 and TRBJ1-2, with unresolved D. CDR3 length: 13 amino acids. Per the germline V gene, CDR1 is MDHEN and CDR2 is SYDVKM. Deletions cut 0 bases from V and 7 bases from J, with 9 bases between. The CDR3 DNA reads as TGTGCCAGCAGTTTATGGGATTTCCGTGGCTACACCTTC. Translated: CASSLWDFRGYTF.

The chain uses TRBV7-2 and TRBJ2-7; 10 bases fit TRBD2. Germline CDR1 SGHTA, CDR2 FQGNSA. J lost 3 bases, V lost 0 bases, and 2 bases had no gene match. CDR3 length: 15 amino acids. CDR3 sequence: CASSLAPSGSYEQYF. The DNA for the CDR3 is TGTGCCAGCAGCTTAGCGCCTAGCGGGAGCTACGAGCAGTACTTC.

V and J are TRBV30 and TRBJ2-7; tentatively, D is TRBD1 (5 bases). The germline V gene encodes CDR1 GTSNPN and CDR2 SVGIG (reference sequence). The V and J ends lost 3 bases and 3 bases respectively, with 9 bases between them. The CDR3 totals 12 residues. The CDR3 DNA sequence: TGTGCCTGGAGCCAGGGTGGCTACGAGCAGTACTTC. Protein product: CAWSQGGYEQYF.

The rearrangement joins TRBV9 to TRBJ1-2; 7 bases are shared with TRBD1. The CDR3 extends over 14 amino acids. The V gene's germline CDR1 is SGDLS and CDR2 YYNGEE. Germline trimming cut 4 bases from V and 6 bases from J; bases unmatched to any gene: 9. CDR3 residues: CASSSRQGGDGYTF. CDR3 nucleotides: TGTGCCAGCAGCTCCAGACAGGGAGGCGATGGCTACACCTTC.

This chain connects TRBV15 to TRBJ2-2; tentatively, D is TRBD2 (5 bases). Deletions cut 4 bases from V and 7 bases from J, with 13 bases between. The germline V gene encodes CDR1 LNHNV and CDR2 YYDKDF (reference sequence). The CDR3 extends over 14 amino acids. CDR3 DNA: TGTGCCACCAGCAAAGCTAGCAGAAACGGGGAGCTGTTTTTT. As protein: CATSKASRNGELFF.

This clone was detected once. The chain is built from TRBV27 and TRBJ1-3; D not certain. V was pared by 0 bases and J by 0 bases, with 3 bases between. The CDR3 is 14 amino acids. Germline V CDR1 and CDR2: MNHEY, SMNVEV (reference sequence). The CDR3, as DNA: TGTGCCAGCAGTTTATCGGGCTCTGGAAACACCATATATTTT. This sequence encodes CASSLSGSGNTIYF.

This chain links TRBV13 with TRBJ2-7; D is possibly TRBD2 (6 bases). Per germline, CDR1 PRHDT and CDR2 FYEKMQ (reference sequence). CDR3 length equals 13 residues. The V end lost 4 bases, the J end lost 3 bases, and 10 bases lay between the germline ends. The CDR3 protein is CASSSRRDYEQYF. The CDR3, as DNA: TGTGCCAGCAGCTCTCGGCGGGACTACGAGCAGTACTTC.

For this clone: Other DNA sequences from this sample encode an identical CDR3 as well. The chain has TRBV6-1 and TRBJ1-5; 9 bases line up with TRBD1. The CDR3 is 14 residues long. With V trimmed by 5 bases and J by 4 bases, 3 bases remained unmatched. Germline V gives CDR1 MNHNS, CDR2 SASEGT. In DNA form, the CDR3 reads TGTGCCAGCAGTCCACAGGGGGCGAATCAGCCCCAGCATTTT. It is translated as CASSPQGANQPQHF.

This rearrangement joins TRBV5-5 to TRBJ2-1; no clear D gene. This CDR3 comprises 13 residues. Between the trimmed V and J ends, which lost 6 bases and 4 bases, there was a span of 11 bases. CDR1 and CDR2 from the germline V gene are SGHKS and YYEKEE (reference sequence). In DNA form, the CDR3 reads TGTGCCAGCACCCTAAGCGAATACAATGAGCAGTTCTTC. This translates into CASTLSEYNEQFF.

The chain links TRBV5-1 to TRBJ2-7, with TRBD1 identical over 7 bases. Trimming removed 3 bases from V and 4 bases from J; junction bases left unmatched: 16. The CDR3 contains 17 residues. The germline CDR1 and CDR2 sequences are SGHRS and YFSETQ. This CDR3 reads CASSSMMTGTAVYEQYF. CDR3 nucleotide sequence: TGCGCCAGCAGCTCAATGATGACCGGGACAGCTGTTTACGAGCAGTACTTC.

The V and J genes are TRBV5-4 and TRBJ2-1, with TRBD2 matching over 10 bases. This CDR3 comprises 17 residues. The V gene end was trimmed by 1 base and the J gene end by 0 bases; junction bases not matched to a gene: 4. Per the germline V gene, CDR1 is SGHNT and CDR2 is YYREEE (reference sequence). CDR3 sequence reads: CASSLWASGSSYNEQFF. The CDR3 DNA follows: TGTGCCAGCAGCTTGTGGGCTAGCGGGAGCTCCTACAATGAGCAGTTCTTC.

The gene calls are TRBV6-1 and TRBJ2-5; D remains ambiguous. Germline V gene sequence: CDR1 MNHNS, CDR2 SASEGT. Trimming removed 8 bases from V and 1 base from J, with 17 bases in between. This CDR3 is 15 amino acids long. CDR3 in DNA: TGTGCCAGCGCCCTTGGCGGTACCAGCCAAGAGACCCAGTACTTC. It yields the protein CASALGGTSQETQYF.

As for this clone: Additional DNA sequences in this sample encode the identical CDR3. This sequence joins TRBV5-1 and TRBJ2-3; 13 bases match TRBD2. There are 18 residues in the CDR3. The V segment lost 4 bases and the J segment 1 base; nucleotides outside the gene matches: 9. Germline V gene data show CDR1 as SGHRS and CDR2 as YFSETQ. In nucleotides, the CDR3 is TGCGCCAGCAGCGCCGGACTAGCGGGAGTAATGGGCACAGATACGCAGTATTTT. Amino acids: CASSAGLAGVMGTDTQYF. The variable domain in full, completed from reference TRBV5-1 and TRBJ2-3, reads KAGVTQTPRYLIKTRGQQVTLSCSPISGHRSVSWYQQTPGQGLQFLFEYFSETQRNKGNFPGRFSGRQFSNSRSEMNVSTLELGDSALYLCASSAGLAGVMGTDTQYFGPGTRLTVL.

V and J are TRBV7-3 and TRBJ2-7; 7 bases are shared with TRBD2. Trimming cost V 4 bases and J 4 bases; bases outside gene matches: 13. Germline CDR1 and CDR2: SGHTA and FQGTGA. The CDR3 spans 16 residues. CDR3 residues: CASSSYHSGAGYEQYF. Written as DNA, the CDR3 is TGTGCCAGCAGCTCGTATCATAGCGGAGCGGGATACGAGCAGTACTTC. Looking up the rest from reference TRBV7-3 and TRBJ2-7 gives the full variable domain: GAGVSQTPSNKVTEKGKYVELRCDPISGHTALYWYRQSLGQGPEFLIYFQGTGAADDSGLPNDRFFAVRPEGSVSTLKIQRTERGDSAVYLCASSSYHSGAGYEQYFGPGTRLTVT.

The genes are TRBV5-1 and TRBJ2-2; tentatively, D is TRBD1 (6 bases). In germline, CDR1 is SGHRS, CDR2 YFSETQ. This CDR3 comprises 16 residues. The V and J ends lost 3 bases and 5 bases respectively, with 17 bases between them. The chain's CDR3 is CASSSLQGMGTGELFF. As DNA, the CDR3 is TGCGCCAGCAGCTCATTACAGGGAATGGGGACCGGGGAGCTGTTTTTT.

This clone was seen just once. The CDR3 is CASSYRRTLRLDTEAFF. The CDR3 region has the DNA TGTGCCAGCAGCTATAGGCGGACCTTAAGGTTGGACACTGAAGCTTTCTTT. The V gene is TRBV5-6, the J gene TRBJ1-1; D remains ambiguous. V was pared by 3 bases and J by 3 bases, with 21 bases between. Germline-derived CDR1 and CDR2 are SGHDT and YYEEEE. The length of the CDR3 is 17 residues.

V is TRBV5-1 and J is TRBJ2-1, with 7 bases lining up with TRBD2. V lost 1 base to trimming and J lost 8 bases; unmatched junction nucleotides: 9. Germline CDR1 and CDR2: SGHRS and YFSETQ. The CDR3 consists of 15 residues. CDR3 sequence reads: CASSLSGGRGYEQFF. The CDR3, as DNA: TGCGCCAGCAGCTTGTCTGGCGGGAGAGGCTATGAGCAGTTCTTC.

The CDR3 reads CASTSVPGQGIDEQFF. The DNA for the CDR3 is TGTGCCAGCACCTCCGTGCCGGGACAGGGAATCGATGAGCAGTTCTTC. The chain uses TRBV28 and TRBJ2-1, with TRBD1 identical over 9 bases. The CDR3 contains 16 residues. The V gene's germline CDR1 is MDHEN and CDR2 SYDVKM. J gave up 8 bases and V 7 bases, and 15 bases lay outside the gene matches.

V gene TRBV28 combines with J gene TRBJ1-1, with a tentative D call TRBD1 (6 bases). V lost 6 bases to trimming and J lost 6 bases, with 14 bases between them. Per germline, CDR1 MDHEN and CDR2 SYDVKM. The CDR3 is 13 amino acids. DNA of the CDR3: TGTGCCAGCAGGGGGGCCCCGCGGGCTGAAGCTTTCTTT. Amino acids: CASRGAPRAEAFF. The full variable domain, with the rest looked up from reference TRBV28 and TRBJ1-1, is DVKVTQSSRYLVKRTGEKVFLECVQDMDHENMFWYRQDPGLGLRLIYFSYDVKMKEKGDIPEGYSVSREKKERFSLILESASTNQTSMYLCASRGAPRAEAFFGQGTRLTVV.